The source of this T cell receptor beta chain is a study of cytomegalovirus exposure and HLA in healthy donors. Germline CDR1 is SGHNT and CDR2 is YYREEE (reference sequence). Trimming took 0 bases from V and 4 from J; bases not matched to a gene: 3. The CDR3 spans 15 residues. The PCR used 60 Vbeta and 13 Jbeta primers. Assay used: immunoSEQ multiplex PCR; TCRdb lists only in-frame clones, some missing. This sample has some 130,000 clones; more than 75% occur once, and the top ten carry around 2.2%. Sequenced material: PBMCs. The chain uses TRBV5-4 and TRBJ2-7; 11 bases line up with TRBD2. The source of this sequence is a young man in good health and CMV-seronegative. Here the CDR3 reads CASSLGGLAEYEQYF. For the CDR3, the DNA is TGTGCCAGCAGCTTGGGGGGACTAGCGGAATACGAGCAGTACTTC.